This T cell receptor beta chain came from a study of tumor-infiltrating lymphocytes in primary liver carcinoma (dated by TCRdb to about 2017). Regarding the research as a whole: Between November 2015 and March 2016, a handful of patients in China with histopathologically diagnosed primary liver carcinoma had their tumors surgically resected. A total of around 35 specimens from 5 patients went through TCRbeta repertoire sequencing, namely 25 tumor regions, 5 adjacent noncancerous liver tissues and 5 peripheral blood samples. Across five regions of each liver tumor, along with adjacent normal tissue and blood, the study brought together TCRbeta repertoire sequencing, expression microarrays and whole-exome sequencing. Of the five patients (three men and two women, aged 30 to 69 years), four had hepatocellular carcinoma and one had combined HCC and intrahepatic cholangiocarcinoma. Roughly 3.5 to 8 million productive TCRbeta reads were obtained per sample, and no significant difference in read depth was found between tissue types. Technical replicate repertoires showed high reproducibility, with mean shared-clone rates roughly 0.87 and correlation coefficients above 0.98. The five patients had tumors of stage T1-T3 N0M0, with maximum diameters ranging from 4.2 to 10 cm.

The V and J ends are trimmed by 5 bases and 5 bases, leaving 18 bases between them. From the cysteine through the phenylalanine, the CDR3 covers 15 amino acids. The DNA shown is the 45-base CDR3, in frame from base 1. CDR1 and CDR2 are read off the germline V gene as SGHAT and FQNNGV. Using a constant-region primer and ProtoScript II reverse transcriptase, TCRbeta-specific cDNA was reverse-transcribed from 450 to 650 ng total RNA. Three nested multiplex PCR rounds, following a slightly modified ARM-PCR procedure, were used to build the TCRbeta libraries. Each of the first two PCR rounds ran for 9 to 11 cycles using multiplex TRBV1-TRBV30 forward primers together with a Cbeta reverse primer. Sample barcodes and Illumina adapters were added in a final 25-cycle PCR with Deep VentR polymerase. Before sequencing, amplicons of 200-500 bp were purified from gel using a QIAquick gel extraction kit. An Illumina HiSeq 2500 was used to sequence the TCRbeta amplicons with 250-bp paired-end reads. Per the source publication's procedure: To recover full CDR3 sequences, reads were quality-trimmed using Trimmomatic v0.33 and paired reads were then merged using FLASH v1.2.11. V, D and J germline segments were assigned to the rearranged TCRbeta sequences by MiGEC v1.2.1b. Clonotype statistics and Shannon-Wiener diversity indices were computed with VDJtools v1.0.0. Except for diversity analysis, only each sample's 250 most abundant clonotypes were used in subsequent analyses to reduce sampling bias. Using fastp trimming at Q25 and MiXCR clonotype assembly, TCRdb reanalyzed the public sequencing data and kept in-frame beta chains. CDR3 protein sequences are deduplicated, and each keeps its most common genes and DNA. V and J calls and clone size were set by TCRdb, not the authors. The sample table records about 210,000 distinct CDR3 sequences; less than 75% of these occur just once. Of the sample, roughly 6.8% falls within the top ten clones.

RNA from unsorted whole blood was extracted with TRIzol reagent, and germline DNA was obtained with the DNeasy Blood & Tissue kit. Chronic HBV infection was present in the patients, and the patients were treatment-naive at sampling. Before surgery, 3 to 5 milliliters of peripheral blood were collected into K2EDTA tubes. Study-level results and caveats: Comparison of CD4+ and CD8+ T cell repertoires was precluded by the use of bulk unsorted samples. Repertoire overlap was higher between tumor regions (mean about 36%) than tumor-adjacent (around 17%) or tumor-blood (approximately 14%) pairs, consistent with antigen-driven expansion. With just a handful of patients in the study, the authors point out that the findings should be validated in a larger study. Only the TCR beta chain was sequenced, which likely underestimates true repertoire diversity because unpaired alpha chains were not captured. A significantly larger repertoire fraction was made up by the top 250 clones in tumors than in blood (p = 0.039).

To note about this clonotype: It lacks a known antigen. Base quality data are lacking; no much larger clone is found one base away.

This receptor was identified in a woman aged 55-75 years with primary liver carcinoma and hepatitis B virus infection. The chain employs TRBV11-2 and TRBJ2-5; the D region may be TRBD1 or TRBD2, each matching 6 bases equally. The sequencing sample was made of peripheral blood. The DNA sequence follows: TGTGCCAGCAGCCTAGGAGGGGGTAGAGGGGAGACCCAGTACTTC. It translates to CASSLGGGRGETQYF.